Below, 3 T cell receptor beta chains from the same sample are listed, as sequenced in a study of CD8+CD57+ T cells in acquired aplastic anemia. Patients included in sequencing had previously demonstrated CD8+CD57+ cell expansion by flow cytometry. Investigators profiled TCR beta VDJ and CDR3 from genomic DNA template. TCRdb recomputed calls from the reads with MiXCR, one row per CDR3 protein. This repertoire shows a few hundred thousand distinct CDR3 sequences, about 50% found once; its top ten account for 1.3%. Sequenced input: sorted CD4+, CD8+, or CD8+CD57+ T cells (not recorded which) from PBMCs. The receptors here all came from a human donor with aplastic anemia.

This clonotype was counted a few times. The rearrangement uses TRBV6-5 and TRBJ1-4, with 7 nucleotides matching TRBD1. The CDR3 is 15 amino acids. Germline loops: CDR1 MNHEY, CDR2 SVGAGI. V shed 4 bases and J 7 bases; nucleotides not matched to a gene: 9. The CDR3 bases are TGTGCCAGCAGTTCGAACAGGGGAAGTATTGAAAAACTGTTTTTT. Protein sequence: CASSSNRGSIEKLFF.

This clonotype was detected only once. The CDR3 nucleotides read TGTGCCAGCAGCTTAGTCGCGGACAGGGGTCTAAACTATGGCTACACCTTC. Translating gives CASSLVADRGLNYGYTF. The chain links TRBV7-2 to TRBJ1-2, with 9 nucleotides matching TRBD1. Losses at the gene ends were 1 base for V and 2 bases for J; bases not matched to a gene: 8. Germline V CDR1 and CDR2: SGHTA, FQGNSA. CDR3 length: 17 residues.

The genes are TRBV20-1 and TRBJ2-3; TRBD2 agrees at 9 bases. Germline CDR1 reads DFQATT; CDR2 reads SNEGSKA (reference sequence). V trimming: 5 bases; J trimming: 0 bases; junction bases outside the gene matches: 3. The CDR3 spans 14 residues. CDR3: CSAWTSVSTDTQYF. For the CDR3, the DNA is TGCAGTGCTTGGACTAGCGTTAGCACAGATACGCAGTATTTT.